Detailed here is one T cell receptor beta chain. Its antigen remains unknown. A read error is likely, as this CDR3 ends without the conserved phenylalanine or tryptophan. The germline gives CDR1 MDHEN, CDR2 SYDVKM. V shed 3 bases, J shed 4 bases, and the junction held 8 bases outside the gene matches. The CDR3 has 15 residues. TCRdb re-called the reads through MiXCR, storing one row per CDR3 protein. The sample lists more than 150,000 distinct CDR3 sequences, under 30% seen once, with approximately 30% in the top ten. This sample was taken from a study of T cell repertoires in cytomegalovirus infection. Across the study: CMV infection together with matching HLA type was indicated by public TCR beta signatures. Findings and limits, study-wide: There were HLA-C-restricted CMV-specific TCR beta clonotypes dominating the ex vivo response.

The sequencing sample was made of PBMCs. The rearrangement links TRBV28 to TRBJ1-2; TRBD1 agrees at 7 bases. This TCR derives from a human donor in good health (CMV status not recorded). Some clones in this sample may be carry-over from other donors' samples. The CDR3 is CASSLIGGTGYGYTL. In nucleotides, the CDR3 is TGTGCCAGCAGTTTGATAGGGGGCACTGGCTATGGCTACACCTTG.